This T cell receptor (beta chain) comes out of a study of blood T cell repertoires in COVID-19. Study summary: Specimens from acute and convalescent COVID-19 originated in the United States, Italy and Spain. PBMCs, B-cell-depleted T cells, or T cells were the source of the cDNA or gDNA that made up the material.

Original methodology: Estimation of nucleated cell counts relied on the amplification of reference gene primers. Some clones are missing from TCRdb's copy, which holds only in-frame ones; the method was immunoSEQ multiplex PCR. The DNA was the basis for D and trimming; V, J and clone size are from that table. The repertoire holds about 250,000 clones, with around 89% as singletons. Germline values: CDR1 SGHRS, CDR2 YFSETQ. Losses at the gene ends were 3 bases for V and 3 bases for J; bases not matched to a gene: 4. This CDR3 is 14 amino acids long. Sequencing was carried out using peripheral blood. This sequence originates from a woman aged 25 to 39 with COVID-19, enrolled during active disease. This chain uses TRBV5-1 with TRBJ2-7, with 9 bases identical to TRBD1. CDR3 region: CASSSTGGGYEQYF. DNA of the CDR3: TGCGCCAGCAGCTCGACAGGGGGAGGCTACGAGCAGTACTTC. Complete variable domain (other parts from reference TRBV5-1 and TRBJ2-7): KAGVTQTPRYLIKTRGQQVTLSCSPISGHRSVSWYQQTPGQGLQFLFEYFSETQRNKGNFPGRFSGRQFSNSRSEMNVSTLELGDSALYLCASSSTGGGYEQYFGPGTRLTVT.